Shown below are 28 T cell receptor beta chains from a single sample sequenced in a study of cytomegalovirus exposure and HLA in healthy donors. PCR employed 60 Vbeta and 13 Jbeta primers. Using immunoSEQ multiplex PCR, the repertoire was profiled, and TCRdb retains in-frame clones only, with some absent. The profile shows around 250,000 clones, over 70% of them singletons. The sample consisted of PBMCs. Every receptor here comes from a woman aged 55-70 years in good health and CMV-seropositive.

The rearrangement uses TRBV19 and TRBJ2-7, with TRBD1 identical over 8 bases. J gave up 6 bases and V 6 bases, and 22 bases lay outside the gene matches. Germline CDR1 reads LNHDA; CDR2 reads SQIVND (reference sequence). This CDR3 is built from 18 residues. The CDR3, as DNA: TGTGCCAGTAGACTCCGGGACAGGCCTCCACCGGGCGGAGCCGAGCAGTACTTC. Translated, it gives CASRLRDRPPPGGAEQYF.

The count of this clone is one. V usage is TRBV4-2 and J usage is TRBJ2-1, with TRBD2 identical over 12 bases. This CDR3 contains 16 residues. After removal of 2 bases from V and 7 bases from J, the junction contained 6 bases not matched to a gene. CDR1 is LGHNA, CDR2 YNFKEQ, per germline. The CDR3 protein is CASSQHRTSGNNEQFF. CDR3 DNA sequence: TGTGCCAGCAGCCAACACAGGACTAGCGGGAATAATGAGCAGTTCTTC.

This chain links TRBV7-6 with TRBJ2-1; maybe TRBD2 (6 bases). Germline V lookup: CDR1 SGHVS, CDR2 FNYEAQ. V lost 3 bases and J 7 bases, leaving 13 bases between the germline ends. This CDR3 has 14 amino acids. This CDR3 reads CASSFGGRTNEQFF. The CDR3 nucleotides are TGTGCCAGCAGCTTTGGAGGGCGGACAAATGAGCAGTTCTTC.

The V gene is TRBV9, the J gene TRBJ2-3; 8 nucleotides agree with TRBD2. The CDR3 runs to 15 residues. Germline values: CDR1 SGDLS, CDR2 YYNGEE. V lost 3 bases, J lost 8 bases, and 11 bases stayed unmatched. The CDR3 DNA follows: TGTGCCAGCAGCGCGACCCCGGGACTAGAGGGTACGCAGTATTTT. Its protein is CASSATPGLEGTQYF.

This clone has only a few counts. The rearrangement joins TRBV5-1 to TRBJ1-4, with 8 bases that match TRBD1. V dropped 8 bases and J dropped 5; count of bases not matched to a gene: 5. Germline V gene sequence: CDR1 SGHRS, CDR2 YFSETQ. The CDR3 length is 13 residues. The chain's CDR3 is CASGWDRNEKLFF. CDR3 nucleotides: TGCGCCAGTGGTTGGGACAGGAATGAAAAACTGTTTTTT.

This sequence joins TRBV14 and TRBJ2-1; 9 nucleotides align to TRBD2. The CDR3 is 16 residues long. The ends lost 5 bases at V and 3 bases at J; junction bases unmatched: 8. Germline CDR1 SGHDN, CDR2 FVKESK. The CDR3 loop reads CASSGSGSHNYNEQFF. The CDR3 nucleotides are TGTGCCAGCAGCGGTAGCGGGAGCCATAACTACAATGAGCAGTTCTTC.

V usage is TRBV7-9 and J usage is TRBJ1-2, with TRBD1 as a possible D gene (6 bases). Deletions cut 6 bases from V and 6 bases from J, with 14 bases between. CDR3 length: 13 residues. Germline assignment: CDR1 SEHNR and CDR2 FQNEAQ (reference sequence). The CDR3 sequence: CASSLQRGNGYTF. As DNA, the CDR3 is TGTGCCAGCAGTCTGCAAAGGGGGAATGGCTACACCTTC.

V gene TRBV18 combines with J gene TRBJ1-2; D is unclear. This CDR3 contains 11 residues. Trimming took off 3 bases at V and 8 bases at J, with 7 bases between the two ends. CDR1 is KGHSH and CDR2 is LQKENI in the germline V gene. CDR3 in amino acids: CASSPGSGYTF. Here the CDR3 DNA reads TGTGCCAGCTCACCCGGGTCGGGCTACACCTTC. The whole variable domain, filled in from reference TRBV18 and TRBJ1-2, reads NAGVMQNPRHLVRRRGQEARLRCSPMKGHSHVYWYRQLPEEGLKFMVYLQKENIIDESGMPKERFSAEFPKEGPSILRIQQVVRGDSAAYFCASSPGSGYTFGSGTRLTVV.

This clone was observed a few times. The chain recombines TRBV6-5 with TRBJ1-1; D unresolved. Trimming took off 5 bases at V and 0 bases at J, with 4 bases between the two ends. In germline, CDR1 is MNHEY, CDR2 SVGAGI. This CDR3 contains 12 residues. The CDR3 protein is CASSTVNTEAFF. The CDR3 nucleotides are TGTGCCAGCAGTACGGTGAACACTGAAGCTTTCTTT.

The chain links TRBV7-2 to TRBJ2-3, with 13 bases that match TRBD2. Germline loops: CDR1 SGHTA, CDR2 FQGNSA. The trim removed 0 bases at V and 0 bases at J, leaving 3 bases unmatched. The CDR3 runs 18 residues. CDR3 sequence reads: CASSLAGTSGVSTDTQYF. The CDR3 DNA is TGTGCCAGCAGCTTAGCAGGGACTAGCGGGGTGAGCACAGATACGCAGTATTTT.

V is TRBV11-2 and J is TRBJ2-7, with a weak D call TRBD1 (5 bases). The CDR3 length is 15 residues. Germline CDR1 reads SGHAT; CDR2 reads FQNNGV. Deletions cut 0 bases from V and 3 bases from J, with 12 bases between. The CDR3 bases are TGTGCCAGCAGCTTAGATTACGCAGGGAACTACGAGCAGTACTTC. It encodes CASSLDYAGNYEQYF.

The chain has TRBV5-1 and TRBJ2-3, with 9 bases matching TRBD2. CDR1 and CDR2 (germline): SGHRS, YFSETQ. CDR3 length: 16 residues. After removal of 2 bases from V and 3 bases from J, the junction contained 7 bases not matched to a gene. CDR3 sequence reads: CASSFSAGGLTDTQYF. The CDR3 DNA reads as TGCGCCAGCAGCTTCTCCGCGGGAGGGCTTACAGATACGCAGTATTTT.

J is TRBJ1-1 and V is TRBV5-1; D not resolved. Germline-derived CDR1 and CDR2 are SGHRS and YFSETQ. Deletions cut 4 bases from V and 3 bases from J, with 16 bases between. There are 15 residues in the CDR3. This chain's CDR3 is CASSVGSGRDTEAFF. The CDR3 bases are TGCGCCAGCAGCGTAGGGAGTGGAAGGGACACTGAAGCTTTCTTT.

V gene TRBV10-3 combines with J gene TRBJ2-7, with a weak D call TRBD2 (5 bases). The V and J ends lost 6 bases and 0 bases respectively, with 15 bases between them. The CDR3 has 15 residues. Per germline, CDR1 ENHRY and CDR2 SYGVKD. The CDR3 spells CAISKGGPSSYEQYF. The CDR3 region has the DNA TGTGCCATCAGCAAGGGCGGGCCAAGCTCCTACGAGCAGTACTTC.

This chain joins TRBV28 and TRBJ1-2, with D perhaps matching TRBD1 (5 bases). V dropped 5 bases and J dropped 2 bases, with 24 bases sitting between them. Germline V lookup: CDR1 MDHEN, CDR2 SYDVKM. The CDR3 consists of 18 residues. The CDR3 DNA reads TGTGCCAGCAGTCCTACGGGGTTTCAGGCGGGACCCAACTATGGCTACACCTTC. Its protein product is CASSPTGFQAGPNYGYTF.

This clone was seen more than once but under ten times. The chain carries TRBV18 and TRBJ1-1, with D unclear. Germline V gene lookup returns CDR1 KGHSH and CDR2 LQKENI. The V gene lost 0 bases and the J gene lost 5 bases, with 19 bases spanning the gap. CDR3 length: 17 residues. The CDR3 DNA sequence: TGTGCCAGCTCACCACCGTCTTCGGGGTTCGGGAAGACTGAAGCTTTCTTT. Translating gives CASSPPSSGFGKTEAFF. Variable domain in full (rest from reference TRBV18 and TRBJ1-1): NAGVMQNPRHLVRRRGQEARLRCSPMKGHSHVYWYRQLPEEGLKFMVYLQKENIIDESGMPKERFSAEFPKEGPSILRIQQVVRGDSAAYFCASSPPSSGFGKTEAFFGQGTRLTVV.

This chain uses TRBV10-3 with TRBJ2-6, with TRBD1 matching over 9 bases. Trimming took 3 bases from V and 1 from J; bases not matched to a gene: 7. The germline V gene encodes CDR1 ENHRY and CDR2 SYGVKD. The CDR3 runs to 18 residues. The CDR3 loop is CAISETGTGNSGANVLTF. As DNA, the CDR3 is TGTGCCATCAGTGAAACCGGGACAGGGAATTCTGGGGCCAACGTCCTGACTTTC.

The genes are TRBV10-2 and TRBJ1-5; D remains ambiguous. Trimming removed 8 bases from V and 3 bases from J, with 14 bases in between. Per the germline V gene, CDR1 is WSHSY and CDR2 is SAAADI. The CDR3 consists of 14 residues. The CDR3 DNA reads TGCGCCAGCGTCGAACAGCCATACAATCAGCCCCAGCATTTT. This translates into CASVEQPYNQPQHF.

This clone was observed a few times. This chain joins TRBV5-1 and TRBJ1-1; 8 bases fit TRBD1. The V gene end was trimmed by 6 bases and the J gene end by 6 bases; junction bases not matched to a gene: 13. Germline V gene data show CDR1 as SGHRS and CDR2 as YFSETQ. The CDR3 runs to 15 residues. CDR3 coding DNA: TGCGCCAGCACAAAGGGAAACGACAGGGGATCTGAAGCTTTCTTT. Translated, it gives CASTKGNDRGSEAFF.

This clone has only one observation. The chain uses TRBV5-4 and TRBJ2-5; a weak D match, TRBD1 (6 bases). Germline assignment: CDR1 SGHNT and CDR2 YYREEE (reference sequence). The V and J ends lost 5 bases and 5 bases respectively, with 16 bases between them. CDR3 length: 14 residues. The chain's CDR3 is CASRPSRDTETQYF. In nucleotides, the CDR3 is TGTGCCAGCAGACCGAGCCGGGACACGGAGACCCAGTACTTC.

The rearrangement joins TRBV6-1 to TRBJ1-6, with 9 bases fitting TRBD1. Trimming cost V 8 bases and J 11 bases; bases outside gene matches: 7. The CDR3 contains 13 residues. Germline V gene data show CDR1 as MNHNS and CDR2 as SASEGT. This chain's CDR3 is CASGTGSVTPLHF. CDR3 nucleotides: TGTGCCAGCGGGACAGGGAGCGTGACACCCCTCCACTTT.

This chain connects TRBV27 to TRBJ1-3; D gene uncertain. Trimming left V 4 bases short and J 0 bases short, with 10 bases between. The germline V gene has CDR1 MNHEY and CDR2 SMNVEV (reference sequence). The CDR3 covers 15 residues. In DNA form, the CDR3 reads TGTGCCAGCAGTTCGGGAATCCCCTCTGGAAACACCATATATTTT. Protein: CASSSGIPSGNTIYF.

The CDR3, as DNA: TGTGCCAGCAGGCGGGGGGATAGCAATCAGCCCCAGCATTTT. This gives the protein CASRRGDSNQPQHF. This sequence joins TRBV2 and TRBJ1-5; the D gene is possibly TRBD1 (5 bases). V lost 6 bases to trimming and J lost 0 bases, with 9 bases between them. The CDR3 is made up of 14 amino acids. From germline, CDR1 is SNHLY and CDR2 FYNNEI.

The rearrangement links TRBV2 to TRBJ2-2; 12 bases map to TRBD2. CDR3 length: 19 residues. Germline CDR1 and CDR2: SNHLY and FYNNEI. V shed 6 bases, J shed 7 bases, and the junction held 18 bases outside the gene matches. The CDR3 nucleotides are TGTGCCAGCAGGGGGGAACTAGCGGGAGGCCAACATTTTGGCGGGGAGCTGTTTTTT. As protein: CASRGELAGGQHFGGELFF.

This clone was seen a handful of times. The chain employs TRBV7-3 and TRBJ1-5, with a weak D call TRBD1 (5 bases). Germline CDR1 SGHTA, CDR2 FQGTGA. With 2 bases removed from V and 7 bases from J, the gap between germline ends came to 12 bases. This CDR3 has 14 amino acids. CDR3 DNA sequence: TGTGCCAGCAGCTTACCAACAGGTGGGCAGCCCCAGCATTTT. Amino acid sequence: CASSLPTGGQPQHF.

This chain uses TRBV7-9 with TRBJ1-1; D not certain. The CDR3 totals 14 residues. V lost 1 base and J lost 4, with 10 bases in between. Germline V gene sequence: CDR1 SEHNR, CDR2 FQNEAQ (reference sequence). The CDR3 DNA reads as TGTGCCAGCAGCTTAGGGACTGAATTCACTGAAGCTTTCTTT. Translating gives CASSLGTEFTEAFF.

CDR3 in DNA: TGCAGCGTTGAAGGGGGGGGAACAGATACGCAGTATTTT. Translated, it gives CSVEGGGTDTQYF. This chain connects TRBV29-1 to TRBJ2-3, with 7 positions matching TRBD2. V lost 1 base and J lost 3; bases outside the gene matches: 1. CDR3 length equals 13 residues. CDR1 is SQVTM and CDR2 is ANQGSEA in the germline V gene.

The chain links TRBV18 to TRBJ2-7, with a possible D match to TRBD1 (5 bases). Germline loops: CDR1 KGHSH, CDR2 LQKENI. The V end lost 2 bases, the J end lost 2 bases, and 10 bases lay between the germline ends. This CDR3 contains 14 residues. CDR3 nucleotides: TGTGCCAGCTCACCAGCAGGGTCTACCTACGAGCAGTACTTC. Translation gives CASSPAGSTYEQYF.